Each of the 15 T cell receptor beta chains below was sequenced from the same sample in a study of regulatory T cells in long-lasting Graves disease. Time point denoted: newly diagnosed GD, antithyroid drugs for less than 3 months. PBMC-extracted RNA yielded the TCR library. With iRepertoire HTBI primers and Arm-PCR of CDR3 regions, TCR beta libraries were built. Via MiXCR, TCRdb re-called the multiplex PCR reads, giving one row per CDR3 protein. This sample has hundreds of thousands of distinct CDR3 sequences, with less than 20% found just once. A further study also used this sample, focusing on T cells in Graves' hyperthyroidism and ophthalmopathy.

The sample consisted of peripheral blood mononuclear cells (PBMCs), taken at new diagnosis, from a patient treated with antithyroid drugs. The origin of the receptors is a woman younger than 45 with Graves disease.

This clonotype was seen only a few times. Here the CDR3 reads CASSQIKSEQYF. CDR3 bases: TGTGCCAGCAGTCAAATTAAGAGTGAGCAGTACTTC. V usage is TRBV12-3 or TRBV12-4 and J usage is TRBJ2-7; D is uncertain. The CDR3 extends over 12 amino acids. Trimming left V 5 bases short and J 7 bases short, with 12 bases between.

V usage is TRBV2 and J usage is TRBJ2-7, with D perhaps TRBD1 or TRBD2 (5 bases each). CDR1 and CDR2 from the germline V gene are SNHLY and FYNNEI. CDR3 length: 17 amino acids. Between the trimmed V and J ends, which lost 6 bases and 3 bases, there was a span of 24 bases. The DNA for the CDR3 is TGTGCCAGCAGCGGCCTAGACAGACTATTTTTAGACTACGAGCAGTACTTC. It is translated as CASSGLDRLFLDYEQYF.

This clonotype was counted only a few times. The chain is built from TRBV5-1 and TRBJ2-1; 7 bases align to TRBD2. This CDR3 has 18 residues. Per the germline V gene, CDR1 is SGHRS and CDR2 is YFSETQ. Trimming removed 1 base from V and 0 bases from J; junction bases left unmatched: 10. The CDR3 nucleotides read TGCGCCAGCAGCTTGTGGAGTAGCGGGTCTAGCTCCTACAATGAGCAGTTCTTC. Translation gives CASSLWSSGSSSYNEQFF.

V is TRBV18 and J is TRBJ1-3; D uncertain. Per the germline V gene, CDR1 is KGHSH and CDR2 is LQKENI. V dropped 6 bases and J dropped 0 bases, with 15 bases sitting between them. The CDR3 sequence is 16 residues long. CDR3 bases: TGTGCCAGCTCCCCAAACGACGGCGTCTCTGGAAACACCATATATTTT. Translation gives CASSPNDGVSGNTIYF.

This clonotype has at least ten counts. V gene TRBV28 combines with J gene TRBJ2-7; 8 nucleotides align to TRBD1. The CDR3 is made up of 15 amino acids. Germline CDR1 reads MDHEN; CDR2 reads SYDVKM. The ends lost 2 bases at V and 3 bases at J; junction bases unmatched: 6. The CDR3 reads CASSLGPRGLYEQYF. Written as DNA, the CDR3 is TGTGCCAGCAGTTTAGGGCCCAGGGGGCTCTACGAGCAGTACTTC.

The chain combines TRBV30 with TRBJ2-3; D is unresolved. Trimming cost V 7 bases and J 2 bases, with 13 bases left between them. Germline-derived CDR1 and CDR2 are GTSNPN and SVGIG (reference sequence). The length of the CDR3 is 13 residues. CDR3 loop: CASSRKDTDTQYF. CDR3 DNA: TGTGCCTCGTCGAGGAAAGACACAGATACGCAGTATTTT.

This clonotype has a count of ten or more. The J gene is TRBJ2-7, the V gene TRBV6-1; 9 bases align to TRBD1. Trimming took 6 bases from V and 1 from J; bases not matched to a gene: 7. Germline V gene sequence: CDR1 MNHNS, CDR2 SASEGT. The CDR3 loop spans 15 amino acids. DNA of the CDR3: TGTGCCAGCAGGACCCCGGGACAGGGATCCTACGAGCAGTACTTC. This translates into CASRTPGQGSYEQYF.

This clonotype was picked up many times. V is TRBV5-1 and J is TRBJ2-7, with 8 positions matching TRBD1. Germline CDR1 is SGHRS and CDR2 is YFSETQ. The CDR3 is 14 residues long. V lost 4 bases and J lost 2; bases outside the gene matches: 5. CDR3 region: CASSPDRVTYEQYF. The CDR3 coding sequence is TGCGCCAGCAGCCCGGACAGGGTTACCTACGAGCAGTACTTC. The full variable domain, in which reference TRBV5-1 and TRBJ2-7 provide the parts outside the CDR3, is KAGVTQTPRYLIKTRGQQVTLSCSPISGHRSVSWYQQTPGQGLQFLFEYFSETQRNKGNFPGRFSGRQFSNSRSEMNVSTLELGDSALYLCASSPDRVTYEQYFGPGTRLTVT.

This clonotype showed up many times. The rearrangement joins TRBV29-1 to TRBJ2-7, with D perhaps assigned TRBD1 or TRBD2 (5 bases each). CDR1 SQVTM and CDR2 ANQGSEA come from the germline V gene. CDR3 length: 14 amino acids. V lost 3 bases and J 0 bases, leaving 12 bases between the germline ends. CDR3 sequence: CSVEEDTASYEQYF. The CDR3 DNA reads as TGCAGCGTTGAGGAGGACACGGCCTCCTACGAGCAGTACTTC.

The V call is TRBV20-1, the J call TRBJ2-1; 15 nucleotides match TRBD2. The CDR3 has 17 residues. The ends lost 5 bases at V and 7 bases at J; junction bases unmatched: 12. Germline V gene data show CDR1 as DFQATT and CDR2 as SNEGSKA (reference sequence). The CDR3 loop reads CSARTSGRAGVNNEQFF. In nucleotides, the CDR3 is TGCAGTGCTCGGACTAGCGGGAGGGCCGGCGTTAATAATGAGCAGTTCTTC.

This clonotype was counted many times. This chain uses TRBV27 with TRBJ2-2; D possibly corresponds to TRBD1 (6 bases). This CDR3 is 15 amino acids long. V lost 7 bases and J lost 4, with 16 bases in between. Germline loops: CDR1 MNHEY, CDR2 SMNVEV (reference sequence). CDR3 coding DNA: TGTGCCAGCAATTCACCATCCAGGGGCACCGGGGAGCTGTTTTTT. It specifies CASNSPSRGTGELFF.

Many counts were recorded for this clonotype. The CDR3 sequence: CASIPTGDSYEQYF. The CDR3 coding sequence is TGTGCCAGCATTCCGACAGGTGACTCCTACGAGCAGTACTTC. This sequence joins TRBV12-3 or TRBV12-4 and TRBJ2-7; D is perhaps TRBD1 (6 bases). The CDR3 totals 14 residues. Trimming left V 7 bases short and J 0 bases short, with 13 bases between.

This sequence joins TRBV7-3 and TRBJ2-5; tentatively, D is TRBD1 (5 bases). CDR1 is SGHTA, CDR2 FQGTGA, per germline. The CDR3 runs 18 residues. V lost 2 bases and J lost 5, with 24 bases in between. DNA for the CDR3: TGTGCCAGCAGCTTACGGACCCTATCCGGGCCCAAGGGGGAGACCCAGTACTTC. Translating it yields CASSLRTLSGPKGETQYF.

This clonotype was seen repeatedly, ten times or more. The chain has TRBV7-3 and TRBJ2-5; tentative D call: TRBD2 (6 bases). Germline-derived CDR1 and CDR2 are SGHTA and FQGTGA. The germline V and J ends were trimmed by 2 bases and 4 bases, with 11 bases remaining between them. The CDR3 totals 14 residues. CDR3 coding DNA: TGTGCCAGCAGCTTAGGCGGAGGGATAGAGACCCAGTACTTC. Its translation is CASSLGGGIETQYF.

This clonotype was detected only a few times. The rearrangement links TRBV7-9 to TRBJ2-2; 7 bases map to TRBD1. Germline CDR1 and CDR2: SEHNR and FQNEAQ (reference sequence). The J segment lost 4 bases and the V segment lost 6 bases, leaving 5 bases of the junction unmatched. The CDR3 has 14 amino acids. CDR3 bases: TGTGCCAGCAGTCCCCCAGGGGGCACCGGGGAGCTGTTTTTT. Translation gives CASSPPGGTGELFF.